The clone carrying this TCR beta chain was found a few times. Its target is unknown. V dropped 6 bases and J dropped 5 bases, with 16 bases sitting between them. There are 15 residues in the CDR3. The immunoSEQ assay was v3.0, run at survey level. The repertoire was sequenced with immunoSEQ multiplex PCR; TCRdb's copy has only in-frame clones and lacks some. Among over 35,000 clones listed, approximately 79% were seen once. The data derive from a study of long-term antiretroviral therapy in people with HIV. The study, taken as a whole, reports: Transplant donor controls retained higher diversity, though diversity increased after ART.

This chain links TRBV23-1 with TRBJ2-2; D might be TRBD2 (7 bases). TRBV23-1 qualifies as an ORF whose function is uncertain. This sequence was found in a man aged 18 to 29 with HIV. The sample here was unsorted PBMCs, taken 1.5 years after starting antiretroviral therapy. The CDR3 is CASREGGAWTGELFF. DNA of the CDR3: TGCGCCAGCAGGGAAGGGGGGGCGTGGACCGGGGAGCTGTTTTTT.